This TCR beta chain derives from a study of beta chain features in type 1 diabetes. Sorted populations all exceeded 95% purity. Trimming cost V 0 bases and J 3 bases, with 4 bases left between them. CDR3 length equals 13 residues. The germline gives CDR1 SEHNR, CDR2 FQNEAQ (reference sequence). Expressed TCRB transcripts were sequenced, since all the RNA that had been isolated was reverse transcribed. Clones were sequenced by immunoSEQ multiplex PCR, and TCRdb holds only the in-frame ones, with some missing. The data hold 130,000 or so clones, with around 8.7% observed a single time. The TCR originated in a man aged 18 to 30 in good health. The chain has TRBV7-9 and TRBJ2-3; D uncertain. The sample consisted of central memory CD4+ T cells from blood. The CDR3 nucleotides are TGTGCCAGCAGCTTAGCTCAGACAGATACGCAGTATTTT. Translated: CASSLAQTDTQYF.